Detailed here is one TCR beta chain. It has no known antigen specificity. No quality values exist for individual bases; no much larger clone is one base distant. TCR CDR3 regions were amplified from genomic DNA by multiplex PCR using the deep immunoSEQ assay. Genomic DNA extracted from each cell subset was distributed evenly over all wells of several immunoSEQ 96-well plates, and each plate served as one replicate. For sorted subsets, each replicate PCR was loaded with roughly 0.2 ug genomic DNA, equivalent to roughly 30,000 T cell genomes. The purified libraries were quantified using a Qubit 3.0 fluorometer, sized with a Bioanalyzer 2100, and then quantified again using the KAPA Library Quantification kit. A separate single-read 150-cycle Illumina NextSeq 550 flow cell was used to sequence each immunoSEQ 96-well plate. As for the original processing: Because only junctional sequences without quality scores were contained in the immunoSEQ output, filtering matching that applied to full-length reads could not be performed. To assign V/J genes and CDR3, sequences were annotated using PyIR, a Python wrapper for IgBLAST v1.9, with IMGT germline references. Reads with weak V/J assignments (E-value above 1e-6), missing CDR3, stop codons, out-of-frame junctions, or ambiguous translated residues were removed. V3J clonotypes were defined as sequences sharing an identical inferred V gene, J gene, and CDR3 amino acid sequence. Percentage overlap between repertoires was computed as shared unique clonotypes divided by the size of the smaller repertoire. RTK rarefaction, the Chao1 estimator, and Recon v2.1 estimates of unobserved clonotypes were used to assess repertoire richness. OLGA was used to compute generation probabilities for all TCRbeta clonotypes that the gDNA method yielded from a handful of donors. In TCRdb, the immuneACCESS table is reduced to in-frame sequences with V and J assigned. These tables do not hold every clone; where another copy was compared, an unresolved V gene accounts for under half, and the others remain unexplained. The DNA gave D and trimming, while V, J and clone size come from that table. Here the sample has some 2,400,000 clones; approximately 96% occur a single time. Of the sample, more than 0.1% falls within the top ten clones.

Cut back by 4 bases and 3 bases, the V and J ends lie 16 bases apart. From a lookup of the germline V gene, CDR1 and CDR2 are SGHRS and YFSETQ. Taken from cysteine to phenylalanine, the CDR3 has 15 residues. Solely the CDR3 DNA is kept, with 45 bases framed from the first base. These data originate in a study of shared clonotypes between healthy human individuals (dated by TCRdb to the early 2020s). Some background on the complete study: Three men and a couple of women, aged 18 to 49 years, made up the cohort. For each donor, CD4 naive and CD4 memory were each run on three plates, CD8 naive on two plates, and CD8 memory on one plate. The study deeply sequenced blood TCR repertoires of about 5 healthy adults to estimate repertoire size and the extent of clonotype sharing between individuals. Libraries were prepared and TCR repertoires were sequenced by different laboratories using diverse techniques, in order to increase sequencing depth and limit assay-specific biases. Each donor's leukapheresis produced roughly between roughly 0.94 and 9.5 billion PBMCs. Beyond this particular receptor, the publication reports: Sampling was restricted to blood, and TCR repertoires in tissues likely differ from the TCR repertoires found in blood. Based on pairwise subsampling, the degree of clonotype sharing among donors was expected to be affected by sequencing depth. Sharing across several donors was observed for about 5% of naive CD4, 3% to 4% of naive CD8, around 2.5% of memory CD4, and roughly 0.4% of memory CD8 clonotypes. Rarefaction of sorted-subset datasets indicated incomplete sequencing despite the large sequencing depth. Estimated clonotype richness was generally larger for naive than for memory subsets. Because the study included a small number of donors, the genetic and exposure-history diversity represented was limited. Compared with non-shared clonotypes, the clonotypes found in all four sorted-subset donors had higher generation probabilities.

Donors were healthy HIV-negative adults with no recently reported acute infections or vaccinations. Every donor was a Caucasian adult living in Nashville, Tennessee, USA. Magnetic negative selection was used to enrich CD4+ T cells, after which naive cells were positively selected on CD45RA and the negative fraction became the memory subset. Blood was collected by leukapheresis, and PBMCs were isolated by Ficoll-Histopaque density gradient centrifugation and then cryopreserved in liquid nitrogen vapor phase. Analytical flow cytometry was used to check the purity and quantity of every magnetically sorted T cell population. Each sorted fraction had its genomic DNA isolated and then quantified by UV absorbance on a Nanodrop 2000c.

Sequences were obtained from naive CD4+ T cells sorted from blood. The intended sense of this specimen's cell subset or site label: CD45RA+ positively selected. The TCR was taken from a man in his late teens or twenties in good health. The chain links TRBV5-1 with TRBJ2-5; the D gene is perhaps TRBD2, from 5 matching bases. The CDR3 loop reads CASSPLRGAKETQYF. The DNA sequence is given as TGCGCCAGCAGCCCTCTTCGGGGAGCGAAAGAGACCCAGTACTTC.